The 26 T cell receptor beta chains below all came from one sample that was sequenced in a study of CD8+ T cells in alopecia areata listed by TCRdb under 2018. Library creation used the immunoSEQ multiplex PCR assay. To provide template for TCR sequencing, every sample had RNA extracted and reverse transcribed into cDNA. Held by TCRdb, this immuneACCESS table contains in-frame sequences only and omits some clones. Under half of the omission traces to an unresolved V gene where checked; the cause of the rest is unknown. Here the sample has some 88,000 clones; roughly two fifths occur a single time. Less than 20% of the sample is held by the ten biggest clonotypes. The sample's time point label is to be understood as: 24 weeks on oral tofacitinib. According to the study, the label for this sample's treatment or condition signals: oral pan-JAK inhibitor, 5-10 mg twice daily. Source: CD8+ T cells sorted from blood, taken at week 24, from a patient treated with tofacitinib. All receptors come from a human donor with alopecia areata.

This chain connects TRBV27 to TRBJ2-1, with 8 bases aligning to TRBD2. J gave up 7 bases and V 1 base, and 6 bases lay outside the gene matches. This CDR3 contains 15 residues. Germline CDR1 and CDR2: MNHEY and SMNVEV (reference sequence). CDR3 coding DNA: TGTGCCAGCAGTTTATGGTCGGGAGGGATTAATGAGCAGTTCTTC. Translation: CASSLWSGGINEQFF.

This clone was observed a few times. The chain has TRBV5-1 and TRBJ2-2; D might be TRBD2 (5 bases). From germline, CDR1 is SGHRS and CDR2 YFSETQ. The CDR3 has 15 amino acids. Trimming left V 2 bases short and J 6 bases short, with 14 bases between. The CDR3 coding sequence is TGCGCCAGCAGCTTTAGAGGGTTGATGGCCGGGGAGCTGTTTTTT. It specifies CASSFRGLMAGELFF.

The chain couples TRBV27 to TRBJ1-2, with 7 bases aligning to TRBD1. CDR1 and CDR2 (germline): MNHEY, SMNVEV (reference sequence). CDR3 length equals 12 residues. Unmatched junction bases numbered 2, after V lost 6 bases and J lost 4 bases. The CDR3 is CASRSGGYGYTF. The CDR3 DNA follows: TGTGCCAGCAGGTCAGGGGGCTATGGCTACACCTTC.

There are many counts of this clone. This rearrangement joins TRBV9 to TRBJ2-2, with 10 nucleotides matching TRBD1. Trimming removed 3 bases from V and 1 base from J; junction bases left unmatched: 6. CDR3 length: 17 amino acids. The germline CDR1 and CDR2 sequences are SGDLS and YYNGEE. CDR3 in DNA: TGTGCCAGCAGCGCTCCCCGGGACAGGGGGAACACCGGGGAGCTGTTTTTT. Protein sequence: CASSAPRDRGNTGELFF.

In this sample, this clone turned up a few times. The gene calls are TRBV29-1 and TRBJ2-2; 9 bases are shared with TRBD1. This CDR3 contains 13 residues. Germline V gene data show CDR1 as SQVTM and CDR2 as ANQGSEA. Trimming removed 4 bases from V and 5 bases from J; junction bases left unmatched: 2. Written as DNA, the CDR3 is TGCAGCGTTGTACAGGGGGCTACCGGGGAGCTGTTTTTT. Encoded protein: CSVVQGATGELFF.

This clone has more than one count but fewer than ten. J is TRBJ2-5 and V is TRBV9, with D possibly matching TRBD2 (5 bases). The CDR3 totals 15 residues. Per germline, CDR1 SGDLS and CDR2 YYNGEE. Trimming shortened V by 4 bases and J by 0 bases, and 13 bases separated the two germline ends. The CDR3 sequence is CASSTGGTDQETQYF. CDR3 DNA sequence: TGTGCCAGCAGCACCGGAGGCACAGACCAAGAGACCCAGTACTTC.

The chain carries TRBV18 and TRBJ2-1, with 7 bases fitting TRBD2. V trimming: 3 bases; J trimming: 3 bases; junction bases outside the gene matches: 11. Germline loops: CDR1 KGHSH, CDR2 LQKENI. CDR3 length: 17 residues. The CDR3 DNA reads TGTGCCAGCTCACCGGAGGCGGCGGGAGACTTCTACAATGAGCAGTTCTTC. Protein sequence: CASSPEAAGDFYNEQFF. The full variable domain, with the rest looked up from reference TRBV18 and TRBJ2-1, is NAGVMQNPRHLVRRRGQEARLRCSPMKGHSHVYWYRQLPEEGLKFMVYLQKENIIDESGMPKERFSAEFPKEGPSILRIQQVVRGDSAAYFCASSPEAAGDFYNEQFFGPGTRLTVL.

To note about this clone: The junction shows a germline mismatch at one end, possibly a read error. This sequence joins TRBV10-3 and TRBJ2-4; D is perhaps TRBD1 (6 bases). Germline V CDR1 and CDR2: ENHRY, SYGVKD. The CDR3 is made up of 12 amino acids. The CDR3 DNA is TGTGCCAGCAGTCCAGGGGCGAACATTCAGTACTTC. The encoded protein is CASSPGANIQYF.

This chain links TRBV29-1 with TRBJ2-1, with 11 bases matching TRBD2. With V trimmed by 6 bases and J by 6 bases, 13 bases remained unmatched. CDR1 and CDR2 from the germline V gene are SQVTM and ANQGSEA. CDR3 size: 16 residues. CDR3 bases: TGCAGCGTCGCACCGGGACTAGCGGACCTCGGCAATGAGCAGTTCTTC. Translating it yields CSVAPGLADLGNEQFF.

This clone was counted between two and nine times. The chain recombines TRBV5-1 with TRBJ2-1, with a weak D call TRBD2 (5 bases). Deletions cut 4 bases from V and 6 bases from J, with 17 bases between. Germline loops: CDR1 SGHRS, CDR2 YFSETQ. This CDR3 spans 15 amino acids. The CDR3 DNA sequence: TGCGCCAGCAGCCAAGAAGGAGGCGCGGGCAATGAGCAGTTCTTC. Translating gives CASSQEGGAGNEQFF.

The V and J genes are TRBV5-1 and TRBJ1-1, with 9 bases lining up with TRBD1. CDR3 length: 13 amino acids. V was clipped by 5 bases and J by 3 bases; unmatched bases: 2. The germline V gene has CDR1 SGHRS and CDR2 YFSETQ. CDR3 DNA: TGCGCCAGCAGTTGGACAGGGGACACTGAAGCTTTCTTT. Amino acids: CASSWTGDTEAFF.

The chain couples TRBV7-2 to TRBJ1-5; D possibly corresponds to TRBD1 (6 bases). The V gene lost 5 bases and the J gene lost 5 bases, with 13 bases spanning the gap. The CDR3 loop spans 14 amino acids. Germline loops: CDR1 SGHTA, CDR2 FQGNSA. The CDR3 DNA sequence: TGTGCCAGCAGCGCGACAGGACCCCATCAGCCCCAGCATTTT. Translation: CASSATGPHQPQHF.

The chain uses TRBV5-1 and TRBJ2-7; tentative D call: TRBD2 (6 bases). This CDR3 region has 14 residues. Germline-derived CDR1 and CDR2 are SGHRS and YFSETQ. Trimming pared 0 bases from V and 6 bases from J, leaving 13 bases between. CDR3: CASSLAPGDPEQYF. The CDR3 DNA reads TGCGCCAGCAGCTTGGCGCCGGGGGACCCCGAGCAGTACTTC.

This clone was seen a few times. The chain recombines TRBV30 with TRBJ2-7; tentatively, D is TRBD2 (6 bases). CDR3 length equals 14 residues. Trimming removed 0 bases from V and 6 bases from J, with 15 bases in between. Germline CDR1 GTSNPN, CDR2 SVGIG (reference sequence). This CDR3 reads CAWSVNLIGGEQYF. For the CDR3, the DNA is TGTGCCTGGAGTGTAAACCTCATCGGGGGCGAGCAGTACTTC.

This clone has more than one count but fewer than ten. J is TRBJ2-7 and V is TRBV6-1; 8 bases are shared with TRBD2. After removal of 10 bases from V and 6 bases from J, the junction contained 5 bases not matched to a gene. Germline V lookup: CDR1 MNHNS, CDR2 SASEGT. This CDR3 comprises 11 residues. The CDR3 DNA is TGTGCCACCCGGGCGGGAGGCGAGCAGTACTTC. Its translation: CATRAGGEQYF.

This clone showed up just a few times. The chain's CDR3 is CASSLRDHRETQYF. In DNA form, the CDR3 reads TGTGCCAGCAGCTTGAGGGACCATAGGGAGACCCAGTACTTC. The V and J genes are TRBV5-4 and TRBJ2-5; D could derive from TRBD1 or TRBD2 (5 bases each). The length of the CDR3 is 14 residues. The germline V and J ends were trimmed by 1 base and 5 bases, with 12 bases remaining between them. Germline CDR1 reads SGHNT; CDR2 reads YYREEE (reference sequence).

The chain links TRBV29-1 to TRBJ2-1; 9 bases agree with TRBD2. Germline CDR1 and CDR2: SQVTM and ANQGSEA. Trimming removed 5 bases from V and 9 bases from J; junction bases left unmatched: 17. CDR3 size: 16 residues. For the CDR3, the DNA is TGCAGCGTTCCCACCCCGACTAGCGGACTACATGGTGAGCAGTTCTTC. This codes for CSVPTPTSGLHGEQFF.

This chain connects TRBV29-1 to TRBJ2-1; a possible D gene is TRBD2 (5 bases). V was trimmed by 6 bases and J by 5 bases, leaving 8 bases between them. The germline gives CDR1 SQVTM, CDR2 ANQGSEA. The length of the CDR3 is 11 residues. The DNA of the CDR3 is TGCAGCGTAGGACTCGACAATGAGCAGTTCTTC. It yields the protein CSVGLDNEQFF.

This chain uses TRBV27 with TRBJ1-5; 9 bases match TRBD1. The CDR3 contains 14 residues. Germline V gene data show CDR1 as MNHEY and CDR2 as SMNVEV (reference sequence). Trimming cost V 2 bases and J 4 bases; bases outside gene matches: 0. As DNA, the CDR3 is TGTGCCAGCAGTTTAGGGACAGGGAATCAGCCCCAGCATTTT. This codes for CASSLGTGNQPQHF.

The V gene is TRBV4-1, the J gene TRBJ2-1; D could derive from TRBD1 or TRBD2 (5 bases each). The CDR3 has 16 amino acids. Germline loops: CDR1 MGHRA, CDR2 YSYEKL. Trimming took 4 bases from V and 6 from J, leaving 19 bases between them. This CDR3 is CASSLAGARTGNEQFF. CDR3 coding DNA: TGCGCCAGCAGCCTCGCCGGGGCACGGACTGGCAATGAGCAGTTCTTC.

In the case of this clone: A junction end diverges from the germline sequence, so it may reflect a read error. The rearrangement uses TRBV25-1 and TRBJ2-1; 9 bases align to TRBD2. The CDR3 length is 16 residues. Germline CDR1 is MGHDK and CDR2 is SYGVNS. The CDR3 loop is CASSQGASGTDNEQFF. In DNA, the CDR3 is TGCGCCAGCAGCCAAGGGGCTAGCGGGACAGACAATGAGCAGTTCTTC.

The chain combines TRBV11-2 with TRBJ2-3; D gene uncertain. The V end lost 5 bases, the J end lost 4 bases, and 7 bases lay between the germline ends. The CDR3 sequence is 12 residues long. The germline V gene encodes CDR1 SGHAT and CDR2 FQNNGV. The CDR3 protein is CASSPPADTQYF. DNA for the CDR3: TGTGCCAGCAGCCCGCCGGCAGATACGCAGTATTTT.

This clone was picked up a small number of times. J is TRBJ2-7 and V is TRBV29-1, with D tentatively TRBD1 (5 bases). Germline V gives CDR1 SQVTM, CDR2 ANQGSEA. V lost 0 bases to trimming and J lost 6 bases, with 9 bases between them. CDR3 length: 12 amino acids. The DNA of the CDR3 is TGCAGCGTTGAAGATCAGGGTCGCGAGCAGTACTTC. This sequence encodes CSVEDQGREQYF.

This clone was seen a handful of times. V gene TRBV30 combines with J gene TRBJ2-5; D possibly corresponds to TRBD1 (7 bases). V dropped 5 bases and J dropped 5 bases, with 15 bases sitting between them. The CDR3 is made up of 13 amino acids. Germline CDR1 and CDR2: GTSNPN and SVGIG (reference sequence). The DNA for the CDR3 is TGTGCCTGGGAGACAGGGACTGGGGAGACCCAGTACTTC. Its protein product is CAWETGTGETQYF. Complete variable domain (other parts from reference TRBV30 and TRBJ2-5): SQTIHQWPATLVQPVGSPLSLECTVEGTSNPNLYWYRQAAGRGLQLLFYSVGIGQISSEVPQNLSASRPQDRQFILSSKKLLLSDSGFYLCAWETGTGETQYFGPGTRLLVL.

The CDR3 is CASSQVWGPEGEQYF. CDR3 DNA: TGCGCCAGCAGCCAAGTATGGGGTCCTGAGGGCGAGCAGTACTTC. V is TRBV4-1 and J is TRBJ2-7, with D possibly TRBD2 on 5 matching bases. Trimming stripped 1 base from V and 6 bases from J, with 16 bases between. The germline V gene encodes CDR1 MGHRA and CDR2 YSYEKL. This CDR3 region has 15 residues.

The rearrangement joins TRBV9 to TRBJ1-2; D might be TRBD1 (5 bases). CDR1 SGDLS and CDR2 YYNGEE come from the germline V gene. Deletions cut 3 bases from V and 5 bases from J, with 5 bases between. The CDR3 runs to 11 residues. CDR3 bases: TGTGCCAGCAGCGCAGGGTATGGCTACACCTTC. Translation gives CASSAGYGYTF.